This TCR beta chain was documented in a study of T cell responses to AZD1222 COVID-19 vaccine. Using immunoSEQ multiplex PCR, the repertoire was profiled, and TCRdb retains in-frame clones only, with some absent. The sample records fewer than 150,000 clones, just under 90% being singletons. V gave up 6 bases and J gave up 4 bases, with 12 bases separating them. The CDR3 is 13 amino acids. The receptor was derived from an adult in good health. Sequencing used peripheral blood, obtained on day 0 of AZD1222 vaccination. The chain has TRBV12-3 or TRBV12-4 and TRBJ1-2; D is possibly TRBD1 (6 bases). The CDR3 DNA reads TGTGCCAGCAGATGGGGGCTCGGCTATGGCTACACCTTC. Amino acid sequence: CASRWGLGYGYTF.